The 27 T cell receptor beta chains in this list originate from one sample, sequenced in a study of liver allograft versus peripheral blood T cells. Study details: Recipients' peripheral blood served as the comparator for T cell receptor repertoires in transplanted livers.

TCRdb used MiXCR to reprocess the reads, holding one entry per CDR3 protein. The repertoire includes thousands of distinct CDR3 sequences, about a sixth of them detected once, and about 2% sits in the top ten. The receptors shown here come from a human patient who had a liver transplant. Some of these T cells may belong to the graft donor.

By sample fraction, this clonotype is medium-sized. The chain couples TRBV10-3 to TRBJ1-4, with D uncertain. The V end was cut by 3 bases, the J end by 11 bases, with 7 bases between. CDR3 length: 11 amino acids. Per the germline V gene, CDR1 is ENHRY and CDR2 is SYGVKD. CDR3 bases: TGTGCCATCAGTGAAGCGGGCAAACTGTTTTTT. It codes for CAISEAGKLFF.

In its sample, this clonotype ranks as medium-sized. The V and J genes are TRBV9 and TRBJ1-3; TRBD1 is a possible D gene (5 bases). V lost 0 bases and J lost 0, with 7 bases in between. Germline values: CDR1 SGDLS, CDR2 YYNGEE. The CDR3 has 15 amino acids. The CDR3 here is CASSVGGTSGNTIYF. CDR3 coding DNA: TGTGCCAGCAGCGTAGGGGGGACCTCTGGAAACACCATATATTTT.

At least ten counts were recorded for this clonotype. The rearrangement joins TRBV25-1 to TRBJ1-2; 8 positions agree with TRBD1. J was trimmed by 2 bases and V by 2 bases; bases with no gene match: 10. This CDR3 is built from 17 residues. Germline V gives CDR1 MGHDK, CDR2 SYGVNS. CDR3 sequence reads: CASSEIRAGGLNYGYTF. The DNA of the CDR3 is TGTGCCAGCAGTGAAATAAGAGCAGGGGGCCTAAACTATGGCTACACCTTC.

J is TRBJ1-1 and V is TRBV12-3 or TRBV12-4; D is unclear. Trimming removed 6 bases at V and 1 base at J, with 6 bases between. The CDR3 contains 12 residues. This CDR3 is CASSFENTEAFF. CDR3 coding DNA: TGTGCCAGCAGCTTTGAGAACACTGAAGCTTTCTTT.

The chain joins TRBV12-3 or TRBV12-4 to TRBJ2-1, with TRBD2 matching over 15 bases. Losses at the gene ends were 3 bases for V and 10 bases for J; bases not matched to a gene: 4. This CDR3 region has 15 residues. The CDR3 bases are TGTGCCAGCAGTTTGGGGACTAGCGGGGGGCTCGAGCAGTTCTTC. Translation: CASSLGTSGGLEQFF.

This clonotype is medium-sized by share. This rearrangement joins TRBV20-1 to TRBJ1-1, with 8 bases that match TRBD1. The V segment lost 0 bases and the J segment 3 bases; nucleotides outside the gene matches: 12. The CDR3 covers 17 residues. Germline V gene sequence: CDR1 DFQATT, CDR2 SNEGSKA (reference sequence). CDR3 coding DNA: TGCAGTGCTAGAGATGTCCACAGGGGGGCGGATTACACTGAAGCTTTCTTT. It encodes CSARDVHRGADYTEAFF.

This clonotype occurred a few times. V usage is TRBV12-3 or TRBV12-4 and J usage is TRBJ1-5; D is unresolved. V gave up 1 base and J gave up 2 bases, with 9 bases separating them. The CDR3 is 15 residues long. The CDR3 nucleotides are TGTGCCAGCAGTTTAGGCCCGGGTGGCAATCAGCCCCAGCATTTT. It is translated as CASSLGPGGNQPQHF.

This clonotype has a count of ten or more. This CDR3 is CASSETVNTEAFF. DNA of the CDR3: TGTGCCAGCAGCGAGACAGTGAACACTGAAGCTTTCTTT. J is TRBJ1-1 and V is TRBV5-4, with D perhaps TRBD1 (5 bases). This CDR3 comprises 13 residues. Trimming shortened V by 4 bases and J by 0 bases, and 7 bases separated the two germline ends. Germline values: CDR1 SGHNT, CDR2 YYREEE (reference sequence).

This chain connects TRBV25-1 to TRBJ1-6; the D gene is possibly TRBD1 (6 bases). The CDR3 is 14 residues long. The germline V and J ends were trimmed by 1 base and 13 bases, with 14 bases remaining between them. The germline V gene has CDR1 MGHDK and CDR2 SYGVNS. This CDR3 is CASSELGGRAPLHF. The CDR3 DNA follows: TGTGCCAGCAGTGAATTAGGGGGACGGGCCCCCCTCCACTTT.

Judged by abundance, this clonotype is medium-sized (0.01 to 0.1%). This CDR3 reads CASSGPRQGVIYGYTF. The CDR3 nucleotides read TGTGCCAGCAGCGGACCACGACAGGGGGTGATCTATGGCTACACCTTC. The chain couples TRBV7-2 to TRBJ1-2; 9 bases line up with TRBD1. The ends lost 5 bases at V and 4 bases at J; junction bases unmatched: 11. CDR3 length equals 16 residues. Germline-derived CDR1 and CDR2 are SGHTA and FQGNSA.

The table lists this clonotype with a few counts. The chain couples TRBV11-2 to TRBJ1-4, with a tentative D call TRBD1 (5 bases). CDR1 and CDR2 from the germline V gene are SGHAT and FQNNGV. Trimming removed 3 bases from V and 8 bases from J, with 7 bases in between. The CDR3 has 12 amino acids. CDR3 sequence: CASSLEGEKLFF. The CDR3 DNA sequence: TGTGCCAGCAGCTTGGAGGGGGAAAAACTGTTTTTT.

This clonotype is medium-sized by share. This chain uses TRBV20-1 with TRBJ1-5; D may be TRBD1 (5 bases). V lost 7 bases to trimming and J lost 5 bases, with 15 bases between them. This CDR3 region has 13 residues. From germline, CDR1 is DFQATT and CDR2 SNEGSKA (reference sequence). The CDR3 spells CSGAGRLYQPQHF. For the CDR3, the DNA is TGCAGTGGGGCAGGGAGGTTATATCAGCCCCAGCATTTT.

This clonotype is termed medium-sized. V gene TRBV15 combines with J gene TRBJ1-6; perhaps TRBD1 as D (5 bases). This CDR3 is 14 amino acids long. Germline assignment: CDR1 LNHNV and CDR2 YYDKDF (reference sequence). V dropped 1 base and J dropped 8 bases, with 9 bases sitting between them. CDR3 protein: CATSRAGPDSPLHF. Written as DNA, the CDR3 is TGTGCCACCAGCAGAGCAGGGCCCGATTCACCCCTCCACTTT.

V usage is TRBV18 and J usage is TRBJ1-3; the match to TRBD1 covers 7 bases. V gave up 6 bases and J gave up 7 bases; unmatched junction bases: 12. The CDR3 is 15 residues long. Per the germline V gene, CDR1 is KGHSH and CDR2 is LQKENI. This CDR3 reads CASSQSGTEGNTIYF. Here the CDR3 DNA reads TGTGCCAGCTCGCAAAGCGGGACAGAGGGGAACACCATATATTTT. The full variable domain, completed using reference TRBV18 and TRBJ1-3, is NAGVMQNPRHLVRRRGQEARLRCSPMKGHSHVYWYRQLPEEGLKFMVYLQKENIIDESGMPKERFSAEFPKEGPSILRIQQVVRGDSAAYFCASSQSGTEGNTIYFGEGSWLTVV.

By frequency in the sample, this clonotype is medium-sized. This rearrangement joins TRBV20-1 to TRBJ2-7; D might be TRBD1 or TRBD2, each matching 6 bases. V was trimmed by 0 bases and J by 2 bases, leaving 11 bases between them. The germline V gene has CDR1 DFQATT and CDR2 SNEGSKA (reference sequence). The CDR3 contains 14 residues. The CDR3 nucleotides read TGCAGTGCTAGAGATAGGCGGGACACCTACGAGCAGTACTTC. It is translated as CSARDRRDTYEQYF.

This chain links TRBV2 with TRBJ1-4; 7 bases are a match to TRBD1. V shed 7 bases, J shed 8 bases, and the junction held 7 bases outside the gene matches. Germline V CDR1 and CDR2: SNHLY, FYNNEI. The CDR3 is 13 residues long. The CDR3 coding sequence is TGTGCCAGCACTAGACAGGGAGACGAAAAACTGTTTTTT. Translating it yields CASTRQGDEKLFF.

This clonotype is medium-sized in the sample. V usage is TRBV29-1 and J usage is TRBJ2-2, with 7 bases lining up with TRBD1. CDR3 length equals 14 residues. Germline V lookup: CDR1 SQVTM, CDR2 ANQGSEA. Trimming removed 6 bases from V and 1 base from J; junction bases left unmatched: 5. CDR3 in amino acids: CSVTRDRNTGELFF. The CDR3 coding sequence is TGCAGCGTGACCCGGGACAGGAACACCGGGGAGCTGTTTTTT.

In its sample, this clonotype ranks as medium-sized. V usage is TRBV10-3 and J usage is TRBJ1-1; D is unresolved. Germline V gene data show CDR1 as ENHRY and CDR2 as SYGVKD. This CDR3 spans 13 amino acids. V was clipped by 4 bases and J by 1 base, with 7 bases between them. The DNA of the CDR3 is TGTGCCATCAGTGTTCTGGAGAACACTGAAGCTTTCTTT. This gives the protein CAISVLENTEAFF.

Relative to its sample, this clonotype is medium-sized. CDR3 protein: CASSLEANTGELFF. The CDR3 DNA reads as TGTGCCAGCAGCTTGGAGGCGAACACCGGGGAGCTGTTTTTT. The chain joins TRBV5-5 to TRBJ2-2; no clear D gene. Germline V gene sequence: CDR1 SGHKS, CDR2 YYEKEE (reference sequence). V lost 0 bases, J lost 0 bases, and 3 bases lay in between. CDR3 length equals 14 residues.

By sample share, this clonotype is medium-sized (0.01 to 0.1%). The chain links TRBV18 to TRBJ1-5, with 7 bases lining up with TRBD1. Per germline, CDR1 KGHSH and CDR2 LQKENI. J was trimmed by 6 bases and V by 2 bases; bases with no gene match: 7. This CDR3 region has 15 residues. This CDR3 reads CASSPGLQGVQPQHF. Written as DNA, the CDR3 is TGTGCCAGCTCACCAGGTCTGCAGGGGGTTCAGCCCCAGCATTTT.

In this sample, this clonotype is medium-sized. The rearrangement joins TRBV15 to TRBJ1-1; TRBD1 aligns across 7 bases. The CDR3 is 15 amino acids. V was pared by 4 bases and J by 2 bases, with 7 bases of the junction left unmatched. Germline values: CDR1 LNHNV, CDR2 YYDKDF (reference sequence). The CDR3 spells CATSTGQTFNTEAFF. DNA for the CDR3: TGTGCCACCAGCACGGGACAGACCTTTAACACTGAAGCTTTCTTT.

Within the sample, this clonotype is medium-sized (0.01 to 0.1%). CDR3 sequence (DNA): TGTGCCAGCAGGGACAGGAACGAGCAGTACTTC. Its protein is CASRDRNEQYF. The genes are TRBV6-2 or TRBV6-3 and TRBJ2-7, with 7 bases matching TRBD1. With V trimmed by 6 bases and J by 5 bases, 1 base remained unmatched. Germline-derived CDR1 and CDR2 are MNHEY and SVGEGT. The CDR3 spans 11 residues.

The V gene is TRBV11-1, the J gene TRBJ1-6; D is perhaps TRBD1 (5 bases). Germline CDR1 reads SGHAT; CDR2 reads FQDESV (reference sequence). V lost 0 bases and J lost 9, with 15 bases in between. The CDR3 length is 16 residues. Written as DNA, the CDR3 is TGTGCCAGCAGCTTAGCCCCGGGACCGGCTGGTTCACCCCTCCACTTT. It codes for CASSLAPGPAGSPLHF.

The chain links TRBV3-1 to TRBJ2-7; D not certain. Trimming shortened V by 1 base and J by 6 bases, and 7 bases separated the two germline ends. The CDR3 runs 12 residues. Germline loops: CDR1 LGHDT, CDR2 YNNKEL (reference sequence). CDR3 sequence: CASSQGMVEQYF. CDR3 nucleotide sequence: TGTGCCAGCAGCCAAGGAATGGTCGAGCAGTACTTC.

Many counts were recorded for this clonotype. This chain links TRBV10-3 with TRBJ2-3, with D uncertain. Trimming stripped 10 bases from V and 4 bases from J, with 15 bases between. This CDR3 spans 13 amino acids. Per germline, CDR1 ENHRY and CDR2 SYGVKD. CDR3 DNA sequence: TGTGCCACCGCGTTAGACCGGGCAGATACGCAGTATTTT. It specifies CATALDRADTQYF.

By share, this clonotype ranks as medium-sized (0.01 to 0.1%). The V and J genes are TRBV7-2 and TRBJ1-6, with D maybe TRBD1 (5 bases). The CDR3 is 15 residues long. Germline-derived CDR1 and CDR2 are SGHTA and FQGNSA. With 4 bases removed from V and 10 bases from J, the gap between germline ends came to 17 bases. CDR3 nucleotide sequence: TGTGCCAGCAGCTCGGGACTCTACGAGCGCTCACCCCTCCACTTT. Translated: CASSSGLYERSPLHF. Full variable domain (remainder filled in from reference TRBV7-2 and TRBJ1-6): GAGVSQSPSNKVTEKGKDVELRCDPISGHTALYWYRQSLGQGLEFLIYFQGNSAPDKSGLPSDRFSAERTGGSVSTLTIQRTQQEDSAVYLCASSSGLYERSPLHFGNGTRLTVT.

This clonotype was observed many times. The rearrangement links TRBV9 to TRBJ1-2, with D perhaps matching TRBD1 (5 bases). CDR1 and CDR2 from the germline V gene are SGDLS and YYNGEE. Trimming left V 3 bases short and J 0 bases short, with 6 bases between. The CDR3 totals 13 residues. The CDR3 DNA is TGTGCCAGCAGCGGGGGGGCTAACTATGGCTACACCTTC. This translates into CASSGGANYGYTF.